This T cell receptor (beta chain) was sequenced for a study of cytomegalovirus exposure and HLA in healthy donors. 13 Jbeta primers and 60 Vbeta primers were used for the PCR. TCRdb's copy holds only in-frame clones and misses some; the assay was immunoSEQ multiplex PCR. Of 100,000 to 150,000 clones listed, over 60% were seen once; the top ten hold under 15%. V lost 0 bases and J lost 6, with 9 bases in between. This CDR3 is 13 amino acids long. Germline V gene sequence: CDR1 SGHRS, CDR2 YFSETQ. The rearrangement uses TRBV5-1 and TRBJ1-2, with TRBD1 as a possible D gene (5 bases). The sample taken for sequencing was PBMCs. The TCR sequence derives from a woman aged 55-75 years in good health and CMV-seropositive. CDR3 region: CASSLVAGNGYTF. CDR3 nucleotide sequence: TGCGCCAGCAGCTTGGTCGCAGGGAATGGCTACACCTTC. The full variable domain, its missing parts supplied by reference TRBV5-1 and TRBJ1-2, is KAGVTQTPRYLIKTRGQQVTLSCSPISGHRSVSWYQQTPGQGLQFLFEYFSETQRNKGNFPGRFSGRQFSNSRSEMNVSTLELGDSALYLCASSLVAGNGYTFGSGTRLTVV.